This T cell receptor (beta chain) comes out of a study of PD-1 blockade in classical Hodgkin lymphoma. Notes on the study in general: Before treatment, complete responders showed about the same diversity as newly diagnosed patients.

Time point here: cycle 4 day 1 (C4D1), after 6 weeks of nivolumab. Brentuximab vedotin exposure varied, and every patient relapsed after autologous stem cell transplantation. V shed 0 bases and J shed 0 bases, with 9 bases lying between them. Germline loops: CDR1 LGHNA, CDR2 YNFKEQ. The CDR3 has 16 amino acids. Clones were sequenced by immunoSEQ multiplex PCR, and TCRdb holds only the in-frame ones, with some missing. The table has 100,000 or so clones, around nine tenths seen once; the top ten hold around a fifth. About this clone itself: The antigen remains undetermined.

This chain connects TRBV4-2 to TRBJ1-3; the D is unclear. This clonotype originated in a human donor with classical Hodgkin lymphoma. Specimen: peripheral blood mononuclear cells (PBMCs), collected before the fourth cycle of nivolumab. DNA for the CDR3: TGTGCCAGCAGCCAAGAATCCCTGACCTCTGGAAACACCATATATTTT. The encoded protein is CASSQESLTSGNTIYF.